This TCR beta chain was observed in a study of T-cell memory formation after mild COVID-19. Study outcomes and limitations: Chiefly within CM and EM were the contracting CD4+ clones; CD8+ ones were within EMRA. The appearance of some responding clones in pre-infection memory suggested that cross-reactive memory joined. Confirmation was lacking for SARS-CoV-2 specificity of second-wave clones that peaked on day 37. Clones contracting over day 15 to 85 were CD4/CD8 balanced, with later expanders leaning CD4+.

The V end was cut by 5 bases, the J end by 4 bases, with 21 bases between. The germline gives CDR1 SGHRS, CDR2 YFSETQ. The CDR3 is 17 residues long. About this clonotype itself: Antigen unknown.

TCRdb re-called the 5' RACE reads through MiXCR, storing one row per CDR3 protein. The data contain approximately 250,000 distinct CDR3 sequences, around 17% of them seen just once; the ten biggest clones take up 20% to 25%. This chain links TRBV5-1 with TRBJ2-2; D is undetermined. The sequenced sample consisted of PBMCs or a T cell subset sorted from them (not recorded which). The TCR originated in a man between 18 and 35 years old who had mild COVID-19 (a few samples of this study predate the infection). Cell type and time point are not known. The CDR3 nucleotides are TGCGCCAGCAGGCTTGCCCCCTTCGATCCGGGCACCGGGGAGCTGTTTTTT. Its translation is CASRLAPFDPGTGELFF.